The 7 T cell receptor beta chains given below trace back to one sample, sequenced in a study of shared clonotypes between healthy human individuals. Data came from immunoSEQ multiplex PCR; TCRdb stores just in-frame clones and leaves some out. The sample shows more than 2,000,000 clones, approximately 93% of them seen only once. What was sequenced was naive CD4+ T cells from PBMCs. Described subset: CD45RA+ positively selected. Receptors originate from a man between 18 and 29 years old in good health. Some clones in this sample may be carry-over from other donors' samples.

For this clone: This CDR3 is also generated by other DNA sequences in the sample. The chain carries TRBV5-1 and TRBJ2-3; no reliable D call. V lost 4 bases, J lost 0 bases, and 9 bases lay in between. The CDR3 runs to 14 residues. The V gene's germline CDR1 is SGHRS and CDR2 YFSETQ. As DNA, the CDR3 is TGCGCCAGCAGCCCTGGAAAAAGCACAGATACGCAGTATTTT. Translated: CASSPGKSTDTQYF.

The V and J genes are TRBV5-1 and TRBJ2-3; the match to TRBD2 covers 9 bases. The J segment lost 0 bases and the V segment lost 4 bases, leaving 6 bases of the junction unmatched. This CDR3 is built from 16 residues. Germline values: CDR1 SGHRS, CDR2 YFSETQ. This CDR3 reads CASSLRTSASTDTQYF. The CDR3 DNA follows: TGCGCCAGCAGCCTGAGGACTAGCGCCAGCACAGATACGCAGTATTTT.

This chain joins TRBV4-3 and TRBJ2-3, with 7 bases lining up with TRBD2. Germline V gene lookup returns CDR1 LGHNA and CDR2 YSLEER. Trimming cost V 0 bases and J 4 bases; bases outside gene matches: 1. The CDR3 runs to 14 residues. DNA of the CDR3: TGCGCCAGCAGCCAAGAGCGGGGGTCAGATACGCAGTATTTT. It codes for CASSQERGSDTQYF.

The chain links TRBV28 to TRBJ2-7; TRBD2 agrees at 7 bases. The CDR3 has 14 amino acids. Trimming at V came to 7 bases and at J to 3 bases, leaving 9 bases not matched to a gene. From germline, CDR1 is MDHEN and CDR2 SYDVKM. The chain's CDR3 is CASTIAPGGYEQYF. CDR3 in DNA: TGTGCCAGCACCATTGCACCGGGGGGCTACGAGCAGTACTTC.

The CDR3 region is CASSTQEGSIYGYTF. The CDR3 DNA sequence: TGTGCCAGCAGTACGCAGGAGGGGTCGATCTATGGCTACACCTTC. V is TRBV6-5 and J is TRBJ1-2; D is perhaps TRBD1 (5 bases). The CDR3 has 15 residues. Germline CDR1 reads MNHEY; CDR2 reads SVGAGI. Trimming stripped 5 bases from V and 4 bases from J, with 17 bases between.

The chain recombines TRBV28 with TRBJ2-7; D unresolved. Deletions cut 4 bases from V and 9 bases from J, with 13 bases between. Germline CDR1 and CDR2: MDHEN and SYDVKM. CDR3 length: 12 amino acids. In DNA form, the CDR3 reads TGTGCCAGCAGTTCTAGGGCATTTAGGCAGTACTTC. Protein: CASSSRAFRQYF.

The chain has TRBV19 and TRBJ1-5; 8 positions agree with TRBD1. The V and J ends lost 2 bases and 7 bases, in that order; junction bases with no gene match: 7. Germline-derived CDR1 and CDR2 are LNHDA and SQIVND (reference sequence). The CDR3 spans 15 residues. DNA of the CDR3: TGTGCCAGTAGTATAAGCCAGGGGGCGTGGCAGCCCCAGCATTTT. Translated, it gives CASSISQGAWQPQHF.